A selection of T cell receptor beta chains follows, all from one sample in a study of blood T cell repertoires in COVID-19. The table came from immunoSEQ multiplex PCR; TCRdb's copy has only in-frame clones and leaves some out. The table lists 70,000 or so clones, about 88% of them singletons. Sequenced: peripheral blood. The source is a human donor in a cohort sampled during active COVID-19. Each CDR3 is given with its conserved first and last residue. A D gene is named only where the DNA matches it firmly. Part of the rows lack a size; the others show once, few, many or a class for expanded clones.

size | J | D | V | DNA | CDR3
NA | TRBJ1-2 | NA | TRBV5-1 | TGCGCCAGCAGCTTGGACAGGGACTATGGCTACACCTTC | CASSLDRDYGYTF
NA | TRBJ2-3 | NA | TRBV3-1/TRBV3-2 | TGTGCCAGCAGCCAAGGCCCCGGGGATACGCAGTATTTT | CASSQGPGDTQYF
NA | TRBJ1-1 | NA | TRBV3-1/TRBV3-2 | TGTGCCAGCAGCGGGACACATTGGGGCACTGAAGCTTTCTTT | CASSGTHWGTEAFF
NA | TRBJ2-5 | NA | TRBV24-1 | TGTGCCACCAGTGATTTGCGCGGGCCTCCTTTCCAAGAGACCCAGTACTTC | CATSDLRGPPFQETQYF
NA | TRBJ2-1 | TRBD2 | TRBV27 | TGTGCCAGCAGTTTACGGGACTATTCGTCCTACAATGAGCAGTTCTTC | CASSLRDYSSYNEQFF
NA | TRBJ2-2 | NA | TRBV29-1 | TGCAGCGTTGGGAGGCACACCGGGGAGCTGTTTTTT | CSVGRHTGELFF
NA | TRBJ2-7 | TRBD1 | TRBV7-9 | TGTGCCAGCAGCCCTGGACAGGGGGTGACCTACGAGCAGTACTTC | CASSPGQGVTYEQYF
NA | TRBJ1-2 | NA | TRBV28 | TGTGCCAGCAGTTTGGGCAGTAACTATGGCTACACCTTC | CASSLGSNYGYTF
NA | TRBJ1-4 | NA | TRBV3-1/TRBV3-2 | TGTGCCAGCAGCCCCCAGGGCAGAACTGAAAAACTGTTTTTT | CASSPQGRTEKLFF
once | TRBJ1-5 | NA | TRBV12-3/TRBV12-4 | TGTGCCAGCGGTGCAAGTTTCCAGGAGCCCCAGCATTTT | CASGASFQEPQHF
NA | TRBJ2-5 | NA | TRBV25-1 | TGTGCCAGCAGTGAATTGGCCCTGCGGGGTCAAGAGACCCAGTACTTC | CASSELALRGQETQYF
few | TRBJ2-1 | NA | TRBV3-1/TRBV3-2 | TGTGCCAGCAGCCAAGGAGAGACCTACAATGAGCAGTTCTTC | CASSQGETYNEQFF
few | TRBJ2-3 | NA | TRBV27 | TGTGCCAGCAGTTTACAGGAGGGGACAGATACGCAGTATTTT | CASSLQEGTDTQYF
NA | TRBJ1-2 | NA | TRBV4-2 | TGTGCCAGCAGCCAAGATGCAGGTCTCTATGGCTACACCTTC | CASSQDAGLYGYTF
NA | TRBJ1-2 | TRBD1 | TRBV30 | TGTGCCTGGAGTGACAGACAGGGGATTGGCTACACCTTC | CAWSDRQGIGYTF
NA | TRBJ2-5 | NA | TRBV5-5 | TGTGCCAGCAGGCGGGGCCTCCAAGAGACCCAGTACTTC | CASRRGLQETQYF
NA | TRBJ2-5 | NA | TRBV7-9 | TGTGCCAGCGTGCTAGGCCTTACAGGAGAAGAGACCCAGTACTTC | CASVLGLTGEETQYF
few | TRBJ1-5 | TRBD1 | TRBV3-1/TRBV3-2 | TGTGCCAGCAGCCTCGGACAGGGTGTTGGGTTCGGACAGCCCCAGCATTTT | CASSLGQGVGFGQPQHF
few | TRBJ2-7 | NA | TRBV18 | TGTGCCAGCTCACCTTCCAATGACAGCTACGAGCAGTACTTC | CASSPSNDSYEQYF
NA | TRBJ1-5 | NA | TRBV27 | TGTGCCAGCAGTTTATTCAGGGGAGAGAATCAGCCCCAGCATTTT | CASSLFRGENQPQHF
NA | TRBJ2-3 | NA | TRBV6-4 | TGTGCCAGCAGTGACAAAGGGGCGAGCACAGATACGCAGTATTTT | CASSDKGASTDTQYF